In its sample, the clone carrying this T cell receptor (beta chain) was seen a few times. Its antigen is currently unknown. The data derive from a study of early T cells in non-severe SARS-CoV-2 infection. Looking at the study overall: Sequencing targeted bulk RNA from unsorted whole blood, leaving chains unpaired. Study findings and constraints: The matching step, a VDJdb search, favored anti-spike CD8 responses and missed private and CD4 specificities.

Each cDNA molecule carried a unique molecular identifier. TCRdb analysed the 5' RACE reads with MiXCR anew, one entry per CDR3 protein. In the table there are about 110,000 distinct CDR3 sequences, 9.5% to 13% of which are singletons. The CDR3 has 14 residues. Trimming took 7 bases from V and 0 from J, leaving 12 bases between them. The source material was whole blood. The receptor comes from an adult who was a healthcare worker with PCR-confirmed SARS-CoV-2 infection or an uninfected control (not recorded which). The chain couples TRBV12-3 or TRBV12-4 to TRBJ1-1; TRBD1 might be the D (6 bases). CDR3 amino acids: CASTRRQVNTEAFF. In DNA form, the CDR3 reads TGTGCCAGCACCCGTCGACAGGTGAACACTGAAGCTTTCTTT.